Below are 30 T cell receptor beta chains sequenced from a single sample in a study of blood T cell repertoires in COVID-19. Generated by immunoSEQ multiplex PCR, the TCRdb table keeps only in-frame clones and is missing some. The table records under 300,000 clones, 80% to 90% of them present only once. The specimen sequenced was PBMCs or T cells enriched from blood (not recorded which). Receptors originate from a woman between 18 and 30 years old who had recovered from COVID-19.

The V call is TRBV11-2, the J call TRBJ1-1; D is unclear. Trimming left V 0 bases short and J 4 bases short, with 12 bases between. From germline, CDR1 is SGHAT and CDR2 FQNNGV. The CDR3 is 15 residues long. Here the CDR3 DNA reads TGTGCCAGCAGCTTAGATAAAGTTTGGCCCACTGAAGCTTTCTTT. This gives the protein CASSLDKVWPTEAFF.

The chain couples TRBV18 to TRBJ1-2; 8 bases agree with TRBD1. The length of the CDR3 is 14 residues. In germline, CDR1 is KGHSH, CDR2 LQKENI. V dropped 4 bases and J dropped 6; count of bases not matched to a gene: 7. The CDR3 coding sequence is TGTGCCAGCTCACGAGACAGGGGAAATGATGGCTACACCTTC. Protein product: CASSRDRGNDGYTF.

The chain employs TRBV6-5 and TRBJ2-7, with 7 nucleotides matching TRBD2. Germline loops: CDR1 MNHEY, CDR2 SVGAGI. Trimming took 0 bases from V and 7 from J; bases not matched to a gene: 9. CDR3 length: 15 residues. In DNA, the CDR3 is TGTGCCAGCAGTTACTCGCTAACGGGGGGAGCAGAGCAGTACTTC. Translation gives CASSYSLTGGAEQYF.

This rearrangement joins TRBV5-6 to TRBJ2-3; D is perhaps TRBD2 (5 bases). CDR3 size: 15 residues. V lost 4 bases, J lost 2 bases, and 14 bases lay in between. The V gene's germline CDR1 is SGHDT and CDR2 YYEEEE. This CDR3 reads CASSPLRALTDTQYF. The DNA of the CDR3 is TGTGCCAGCAGCCCGCTGAGGGCCCTCACAGATACGCAGTATTTT.

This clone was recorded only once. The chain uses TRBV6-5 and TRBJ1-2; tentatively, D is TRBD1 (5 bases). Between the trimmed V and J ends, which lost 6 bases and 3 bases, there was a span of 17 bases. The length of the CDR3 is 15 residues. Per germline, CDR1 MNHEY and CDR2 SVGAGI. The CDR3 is CASRSGLFNDYGYTF. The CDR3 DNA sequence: TGTGCCAGCAGATCAGGGTTGTTCAATGACTATGGCTACACCTTC.

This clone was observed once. Here the CDR3 DNA reads TGTGCCAGCAGCTCAACTTATTCTAACTATGGCTACACCTTC. Its translation: CASSSTYSNYGYTF. The rearrangement uses TRBV5-5 and TRBJ1-2, with D uncertain. The V gene's germline CDR1 is SGHKS and CDR2 YYEKEE (reference sequence). The CDR3 has 14 residues. The germline V and J ends were trimmed by 3 bases and 0 bases, with 9 bases remaining between them.

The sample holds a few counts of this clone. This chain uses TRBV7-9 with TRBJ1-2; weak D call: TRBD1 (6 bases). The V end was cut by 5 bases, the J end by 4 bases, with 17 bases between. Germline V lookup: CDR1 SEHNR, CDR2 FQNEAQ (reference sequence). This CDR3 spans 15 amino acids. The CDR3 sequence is CASSQTQTGTYGYTF. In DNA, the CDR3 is TGTGCCAGCAGCCAAACCCAAACAGGGACCTATGGCTACACCTTC. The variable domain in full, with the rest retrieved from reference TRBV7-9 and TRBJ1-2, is DTGVSQNPRHKITKRGQNVTFRCDPISEHNRLYWYRQTLGQGPEFLTYFQNEAQLEKSRLLSDRFSAERPKGSFSTLEIQRTEQGDSAMYLCASSQTQTGTYGYTFGSGTRLTVV.

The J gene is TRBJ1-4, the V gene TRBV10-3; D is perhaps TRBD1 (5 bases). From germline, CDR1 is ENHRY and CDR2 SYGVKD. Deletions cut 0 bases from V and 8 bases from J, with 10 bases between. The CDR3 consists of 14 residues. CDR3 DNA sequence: TGTGCCATCAGTGAGTCGGGCGGGGCCGAAAAACTGTTTTTT. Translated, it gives CAISESGGAEKLFF.

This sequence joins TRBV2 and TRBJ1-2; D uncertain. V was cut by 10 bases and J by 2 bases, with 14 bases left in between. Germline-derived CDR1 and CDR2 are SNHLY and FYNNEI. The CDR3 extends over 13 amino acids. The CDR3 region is CATNTESNYGYTF. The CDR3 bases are TGTGCCACCAACACCGAATCAAACTATGGCTACACCTTC.

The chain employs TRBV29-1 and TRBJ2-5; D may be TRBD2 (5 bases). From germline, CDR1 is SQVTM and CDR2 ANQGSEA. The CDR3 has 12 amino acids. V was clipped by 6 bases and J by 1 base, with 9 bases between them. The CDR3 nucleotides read TGCAGCGTGGGAGAGGGCCAAGAGACCCAGTACTTC. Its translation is CSVGEGQETQYF.

The CDR3 region is CASSVAWGDNSPLHF. The CDR3 region has the DNA TGTGCCAGCAGCGTAGCGTGGGGAGATAATTCACCCCTCCACTTT. The rearrangement links TRBV9 to TRBJ1-6, with unresolved D. The CDR3 length is 15 residues. Germline CDR1 and CDR2: SGDLS and YYNGEE. The ends were cut back, 0 bases at V and 5 bases at J, with 9 bases in the middle.

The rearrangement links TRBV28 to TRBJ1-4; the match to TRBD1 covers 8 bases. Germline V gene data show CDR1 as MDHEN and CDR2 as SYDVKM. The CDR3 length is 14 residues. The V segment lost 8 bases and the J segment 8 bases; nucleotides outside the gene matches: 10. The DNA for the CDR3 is TGTGCCAGCCTGGACGCAGGGGGCCGGGAAAAACTGTTTTTT. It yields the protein CASLDAGGREKLFF.

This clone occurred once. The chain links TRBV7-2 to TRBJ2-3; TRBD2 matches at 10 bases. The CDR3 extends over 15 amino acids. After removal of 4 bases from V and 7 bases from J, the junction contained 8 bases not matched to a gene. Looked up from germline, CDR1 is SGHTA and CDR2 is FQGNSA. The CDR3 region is CASSSSGGALHTQYF. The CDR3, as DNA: TGTGCCAGCAGCTCCAGCGGGGGGGCTCTTCATACGCAGTATTTT.

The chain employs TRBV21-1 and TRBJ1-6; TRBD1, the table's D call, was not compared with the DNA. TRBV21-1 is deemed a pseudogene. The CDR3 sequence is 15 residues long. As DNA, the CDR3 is TGTGCCAGCAGCAAGCAGGGTGTGGATAATTCACCCCTCCACTTT. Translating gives CASSKQGVDNSPLHF.

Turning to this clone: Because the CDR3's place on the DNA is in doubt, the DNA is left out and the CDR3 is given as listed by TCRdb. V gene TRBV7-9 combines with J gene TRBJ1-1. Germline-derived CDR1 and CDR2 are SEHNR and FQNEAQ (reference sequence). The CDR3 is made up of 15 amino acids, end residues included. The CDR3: CASSSSSGVGTEAFF.

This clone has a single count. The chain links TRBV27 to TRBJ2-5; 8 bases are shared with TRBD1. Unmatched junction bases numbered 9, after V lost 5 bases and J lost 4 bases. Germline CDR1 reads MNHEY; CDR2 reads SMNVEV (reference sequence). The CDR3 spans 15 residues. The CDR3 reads CASSNLDRARETQYF. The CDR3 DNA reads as TGTGCCAGCAGTAATTTGGACAGGGCACGAGAGACCCAGTACTTC.

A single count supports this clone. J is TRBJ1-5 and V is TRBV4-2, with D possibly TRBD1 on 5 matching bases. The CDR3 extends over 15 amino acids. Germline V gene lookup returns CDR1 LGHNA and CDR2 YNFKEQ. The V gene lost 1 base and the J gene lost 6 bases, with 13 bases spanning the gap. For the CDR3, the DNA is TGTGCCAGCAGCCAAGGGGGGGTGGGGCCTCAGCCCCAGCATTTT. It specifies CASSQGGVGPQPQHF.

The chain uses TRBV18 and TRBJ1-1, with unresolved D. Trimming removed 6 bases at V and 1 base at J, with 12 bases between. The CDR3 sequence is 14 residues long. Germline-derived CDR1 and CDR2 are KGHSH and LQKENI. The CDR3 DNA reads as TGTGCCAGCTCGCCAGAATACTGGAACACTGAAGCTTTCTTT. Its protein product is CASSPEYWNTEAFF.

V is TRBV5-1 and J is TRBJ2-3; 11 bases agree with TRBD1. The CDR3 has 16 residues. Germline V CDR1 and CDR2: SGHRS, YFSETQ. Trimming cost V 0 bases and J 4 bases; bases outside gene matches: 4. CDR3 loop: CASSLGTGGFADTQYF. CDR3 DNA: TGCGCCAGCAGCTTGGGGACAGGGGGCTTTGCAGATACGCAGTATTTT. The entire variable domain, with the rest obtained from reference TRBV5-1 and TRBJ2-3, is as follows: KAGVTQTPRYLIKTRGQQVTLSCSPISGHRSVSWYQQTPGQGLQFLFEYFSETQRNKGNFPGRFSGRQFSNSRSEMNVSTLELGDSALYLCASSLGTGGFADTQYFGPGTRLTVL.

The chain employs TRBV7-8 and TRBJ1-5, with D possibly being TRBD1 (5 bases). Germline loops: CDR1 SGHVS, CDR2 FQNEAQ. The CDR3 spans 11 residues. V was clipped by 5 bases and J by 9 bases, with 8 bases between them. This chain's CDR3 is CASSLGGPQHF. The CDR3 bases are TGTGCCAGCAGCCTGGGGGGGCCCCAGCATTTT. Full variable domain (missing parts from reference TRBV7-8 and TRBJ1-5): GAGVSQSPRYKVAKRGQDVALRCDPISGHVSLFWYQQALGQGPEFLTYFQNEAQLDKSGLPSDRFFAERPEGSVSTLKIQRTQQEDSAVYLCASSLGGPQHFGDGTRLSIL.

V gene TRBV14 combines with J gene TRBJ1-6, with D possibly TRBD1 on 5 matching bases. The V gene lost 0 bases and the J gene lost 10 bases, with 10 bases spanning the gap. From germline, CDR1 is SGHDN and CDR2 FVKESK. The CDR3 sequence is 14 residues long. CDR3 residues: CASSQELGHSPLHF. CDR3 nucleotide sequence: TGTGCCAGCAGCCAAGAATTAGGACACTCACCCCTCCACTTT.

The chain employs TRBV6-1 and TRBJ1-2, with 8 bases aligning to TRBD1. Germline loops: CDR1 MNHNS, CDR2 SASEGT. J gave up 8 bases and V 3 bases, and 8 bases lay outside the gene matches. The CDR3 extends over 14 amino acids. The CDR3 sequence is CASSDLGTGEGYTF. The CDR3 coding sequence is TGTGCCAGCAGTGACCTGGGGACAGGAGAAGGCTACACCTTC.

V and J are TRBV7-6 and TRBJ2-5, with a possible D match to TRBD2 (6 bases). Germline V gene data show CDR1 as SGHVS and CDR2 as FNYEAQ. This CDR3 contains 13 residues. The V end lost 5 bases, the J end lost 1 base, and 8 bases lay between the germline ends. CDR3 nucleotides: TGTGCCAGCAGCCGTAGCGGCCAAGAGACCCAGTACTTC. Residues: CASSRSGQETQYF.

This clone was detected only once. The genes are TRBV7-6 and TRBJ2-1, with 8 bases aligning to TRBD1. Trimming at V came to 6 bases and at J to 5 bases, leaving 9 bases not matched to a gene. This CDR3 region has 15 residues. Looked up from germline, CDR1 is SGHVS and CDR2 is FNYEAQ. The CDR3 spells CASSPPGGRHNEQFF. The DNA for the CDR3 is TGTGCCAGCAGTCCGCCAGGGGGCAGGCACAATGAGCAGTTCTTC.

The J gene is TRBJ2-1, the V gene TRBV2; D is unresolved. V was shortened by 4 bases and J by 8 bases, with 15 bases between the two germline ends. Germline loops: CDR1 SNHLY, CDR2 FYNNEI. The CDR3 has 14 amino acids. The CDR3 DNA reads TGTGCCAGCAGTGGACCGTTCACCGCGGATGAGCAGTTCTTC. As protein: CASSGPFTADEQFF.

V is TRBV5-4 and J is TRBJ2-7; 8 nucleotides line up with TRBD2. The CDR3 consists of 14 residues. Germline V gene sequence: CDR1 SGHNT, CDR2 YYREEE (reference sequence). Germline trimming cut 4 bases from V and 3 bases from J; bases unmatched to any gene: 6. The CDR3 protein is CASSARSGGYEQYF. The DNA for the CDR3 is TGTGCCAGCAGCGCCCGGAGCGGGGGCTACGAGCAGTACTTC.

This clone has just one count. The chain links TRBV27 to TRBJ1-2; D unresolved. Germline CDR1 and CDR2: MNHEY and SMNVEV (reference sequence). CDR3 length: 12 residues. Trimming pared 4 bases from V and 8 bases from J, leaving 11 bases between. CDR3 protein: CASSSGWEGYTF. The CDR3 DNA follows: TGTGCCAGCAGTTCGGGCTGGGAGGGCTACACCTTC.

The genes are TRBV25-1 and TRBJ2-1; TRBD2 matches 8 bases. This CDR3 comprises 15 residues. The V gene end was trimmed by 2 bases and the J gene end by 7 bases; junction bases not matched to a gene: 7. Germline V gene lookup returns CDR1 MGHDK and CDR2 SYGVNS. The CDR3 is CASSEGRLARNEQFF. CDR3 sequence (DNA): TGTGCCAGCAGTGAAGGGAGACTAGCGAGGAATGAGCAGTTCTTC.

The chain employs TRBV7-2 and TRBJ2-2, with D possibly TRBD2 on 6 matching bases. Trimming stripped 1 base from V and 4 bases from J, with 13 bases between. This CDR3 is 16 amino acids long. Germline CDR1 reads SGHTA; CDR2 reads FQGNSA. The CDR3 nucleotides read TGTGCCAGCAGCTTAGATCCTCTAGCGAGCACCGGGGAGCTGTTTTTT. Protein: CASSLDPLASTGELFF. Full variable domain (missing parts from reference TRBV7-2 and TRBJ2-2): GAGVSQSPSNKVTEKGKDVELRCDPISGHTALYWYRQSLGQGLEFLIYFQGNSAPDKSGLPSDRFSAERTGGSVSTLTIQRTQQEDSAVYLCASSLDPLASTGELFFGEGSRLTVL.

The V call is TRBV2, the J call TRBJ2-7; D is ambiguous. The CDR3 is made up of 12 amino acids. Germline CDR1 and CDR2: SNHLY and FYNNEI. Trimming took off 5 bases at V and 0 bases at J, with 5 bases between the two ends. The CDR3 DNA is TGTGCCAGCAGTCTCGTCTCCTACGAGCAGTACTTC. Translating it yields CASSLVSYEQYF.